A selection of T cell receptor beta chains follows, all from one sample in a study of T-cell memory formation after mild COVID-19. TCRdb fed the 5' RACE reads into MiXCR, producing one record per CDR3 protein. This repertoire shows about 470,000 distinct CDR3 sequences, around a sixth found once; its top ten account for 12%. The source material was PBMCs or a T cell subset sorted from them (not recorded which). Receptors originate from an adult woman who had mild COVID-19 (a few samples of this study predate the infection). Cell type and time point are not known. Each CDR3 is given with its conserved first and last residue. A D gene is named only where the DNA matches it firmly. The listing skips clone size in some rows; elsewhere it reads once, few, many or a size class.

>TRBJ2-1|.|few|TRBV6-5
TGTGCCAGCAGTTACTCGGCAACCGCATCCTACAATGAGCAGTTCTTC
CASSYSATASYNEQFF
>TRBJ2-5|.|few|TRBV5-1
TGCGCCAGCAGCTTGGGTGAGGGCCATGAGACCCAGTACTTC
CASSLGEGHETQYF
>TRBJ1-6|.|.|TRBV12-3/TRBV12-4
TGTGCCAGCAGCGACGGACTCTATAATTCACCCCTCCACTTT
CASSDGLYNSPLHF
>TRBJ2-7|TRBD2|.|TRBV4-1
TGCGCCAGCAGCCACTCCGGGACTAGTACCTACGAGCAGTACTTC
CASSHSGTSTYEQYF
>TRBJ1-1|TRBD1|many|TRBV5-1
TGCGCCAGCAGCAGATGGACAGGGGACACTGAAGCTTTCTTT
CASSRWTGDTEAFF
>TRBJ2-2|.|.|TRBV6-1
TGTGCCAGCAGTAGCAGGTTCACCGGGGAGCTGTTTTTT
CASSSRFTGELFF
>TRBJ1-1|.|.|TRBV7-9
TGTGCCAGCAGCACTGAGGGTCCGTGGGGGCAAAAGGCAGACACTGAAGCTTTCTTT
CASSTEGPWGQKADTEAFF
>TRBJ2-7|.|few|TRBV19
TGTGCCAGTAGTATGGGGCTAAGCTCCTACGAGCAGTACTTC
CASSMGLSSYEQYF
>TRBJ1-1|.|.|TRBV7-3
TGTGCCAGCAGCCAATTCCCCCCGACGGACGACACTGAAGCTTTCTTT
CASSQFPPTDDTEAFF
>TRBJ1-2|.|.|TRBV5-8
TGTGCCAGCAGCTTGGTTTCAGGGACCTATGGCTACACCTTC
CASSLVSGTYGYTF
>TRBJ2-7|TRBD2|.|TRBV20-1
TGCAGTGCGGTGGGACTAGCGGAGGTCTCCTACGAGCAGTACTTC
CSAVGLAEVSYEQYF
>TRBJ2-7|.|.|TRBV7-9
TGTGCCAGCAGCTACCCAGTTTCCGAGCAGTACTTC
CASSYPVSEQYF
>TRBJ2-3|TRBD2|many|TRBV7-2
TGTGCCAGCAGCTTCGCGGGACTAGCTAGGAGGGGCTCCACAGATACGCAGTATTTT
CASSFAGLARRGSTDTQYF
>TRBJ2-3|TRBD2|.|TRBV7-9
TGTGCCAGCAGCGCTAGCGGGGGGTTGAACACGCAGTATTTT
CASSASGGLNTQYF
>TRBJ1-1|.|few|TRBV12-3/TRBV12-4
TGTGCCAGCAGGAGGGAGATGAACACTGAAGCTTTCTTT
CASRREMNTEAFF
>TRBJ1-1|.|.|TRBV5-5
TGTGCCAGCAGCCAATACACTGAAGCTTTCTTT
CASSQYTEAFF
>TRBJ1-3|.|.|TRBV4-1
TGCGCCAGCAGCCAAGATCTGGCAGGGTCTGGGAACACCATATATTTT
CASSQDLAGSGNTIYF
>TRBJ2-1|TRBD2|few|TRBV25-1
TGTGCCAGCGAAGGACTAGCGGGTCTTGTGCATGAGCAGTTCTTC
CASEGLAGLVHEQFF
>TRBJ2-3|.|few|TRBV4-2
TGTGCCAGCAGCCAAGGAGGGGCCGGGGCAGATACGCAGTATTTT
CASSQGGAGADTQYF
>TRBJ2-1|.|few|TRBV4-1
TGCGCCAGCAGCCTGGGACTGACATACAATGAGCAGTTCTTC
CASSLGLTYNEQFF
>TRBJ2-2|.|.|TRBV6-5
TGTGCCAGCAGCTTACTCGGACGGGAAGAGCTGTTTTTT
CASSLLGREELFF
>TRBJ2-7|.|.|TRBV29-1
TGCAGCGTTGAAGATGAAGGGTACGAGCAGTACTTC
CSVEDEGYEQYF
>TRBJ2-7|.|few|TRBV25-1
TGTGCCAGCAGTCGCGCCAGGGTTTACCGCGACGAGCAGTACTTC
CASSRARVYRDEQYF
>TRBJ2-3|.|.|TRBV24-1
TGTGCCACCCAGGGTGGGACCGCTAGCACAGATACGCAGTATTTT
CATQGGTASTDTQYF
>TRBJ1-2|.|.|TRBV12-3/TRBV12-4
TGTGCCAGCAGTCCACGGTTTGCTGGGTATGGCTACACCTTC
CASSPRFAGYGYTF
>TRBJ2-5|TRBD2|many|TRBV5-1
TGTGCCAGCAGCCCGGGACTAGCGGGAGGGCCAGAAGAGACCCAGTACTTC
CASSPGLAGGPEETQYF
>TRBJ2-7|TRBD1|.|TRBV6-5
TGTGCCAGCAGTTACGATATGGGACAGCCTACTTACGAGCAGTACTTC
CASSYDMGQPTYEQYF
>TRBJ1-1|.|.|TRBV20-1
TGCAGTGCTAGAGCTTTCGGCGGGGGCACTGAAGCTTTCTTT
CSARAFGGGTEAFF
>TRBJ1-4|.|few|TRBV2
TGTGCCAGCAAACGGACGGTGGGAGGGTATGAAAAACTGTTTTTT
CASKRTVGGYEKLFF
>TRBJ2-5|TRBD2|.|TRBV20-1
TGCAGTGCTAGCAAGGCTAGCGGGAAAGAGACCCAGTACTTC
CSASKASGKETQYF
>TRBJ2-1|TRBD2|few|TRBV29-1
TGCAGCGTCGCGACTAGCGGGAGATTTCGTGAGCAGTTCTTC
CSVATSGRFREQFF
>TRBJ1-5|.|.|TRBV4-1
TGCGCCAGCAGCCAAGCCTCCTGGGGGACCCGTCGTAATCAGCCCCAGCATTTT
CASSQASWGTRRNQPQHF
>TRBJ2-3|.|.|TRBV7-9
TGTGCCAGCAGTCCCGGGACGCCCAGCACAGATACGCAGTATTTT
CASSPGTPSTDTQYF
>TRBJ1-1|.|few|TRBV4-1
TGCGCCAGCAGCCGCGCTTTAGGGAACACTGAAGCTTTCTTT
CASSRALGNTEAFF
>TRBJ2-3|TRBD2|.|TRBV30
TGTGCCCTCTCCTATAGCGGGAGGTTGGCTACGCAGTATTTT
CALSYSGRLATQYF
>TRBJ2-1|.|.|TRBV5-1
TGCGCCAGCAGCTCCCTTCCCCCCGGGTTTAACAATGAGCAGTTCTTC
CASSSLPPGFNNEQFF
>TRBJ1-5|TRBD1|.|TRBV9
TGTGCCAGCAGCGTAGGACAGGGTACCCAGCCCCAGCATTTT
CASSVGQGTQPQHF
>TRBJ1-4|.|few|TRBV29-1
TGCAGCGCGCGGGCTACGAATGAAAAACTGTTTTTT
CSARATNEKLFF
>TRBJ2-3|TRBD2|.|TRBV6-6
TGTGCCAGCAGTTACCGCCCCGGGGAGGGAGATCCGAATACGCAGTATTTT
CASSYRPGEGDPNTQYF
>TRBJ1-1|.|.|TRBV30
TGTGCCTGCGAGGAGAACACTGAAGCTTTCTTT
CACEENTEAFF
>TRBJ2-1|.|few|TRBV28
TGTGCCAGCCTGACTGGTGGCGGCGATGAGCAGTTCTTC
CASLTGGGDEQFF
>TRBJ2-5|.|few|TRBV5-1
TGCGCCAGCAGCCCCACTAGTTTGGAGACCCAGTACTTC
CASSPTSLETQYF
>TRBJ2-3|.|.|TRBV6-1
TGTGCCAGCAGTGAAAGGGCGGCTAGCACAGATACGCAGTATTTT
CASSERAASTDTQYF
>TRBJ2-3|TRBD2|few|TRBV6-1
TGTGCCAGCAGTGAACCCCTAGCGGGGGCCCGCACAGATACGCAGTATTTT
CASSEPLAGARTDTQYF
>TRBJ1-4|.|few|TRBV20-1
TGCAGTGCTAGCCCGACGGGGACTAATGAAAAACTGTTTTTT
CSASPTGTNEKLFF
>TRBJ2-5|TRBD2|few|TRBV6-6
TGTGCCAGCAGTCCCCTGGGGACTAGCGTACAAGAGACCCAGTACTTC
CASSPLGTSVQETQYF
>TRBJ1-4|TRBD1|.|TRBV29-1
TGCAGCGTCTTGACCGGGACAGGGTATGAAAAACTGTTTTTT
CSVLTGTGYEKLFF
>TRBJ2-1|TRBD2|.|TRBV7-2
TGTGCCAGCAGCGATACTAGCGGGAGCTTGTACAATGAGCAGTTCTTC
CASSDTSGSLYNEQFF
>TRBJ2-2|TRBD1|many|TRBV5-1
TGCGCCAGCAGCTTGGTGGTCAGGGGGCCCACCGGGGAGCTGTTTTTT
CASSLVVRGPTGELFF
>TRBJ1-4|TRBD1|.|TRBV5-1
TGCGCCAGCAGCTCGGGAGGGGACAGGATACATGAAAAACTGTTTTTT
CASSSGGDRIHEKLFF
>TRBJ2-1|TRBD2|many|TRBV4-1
TGCGCCAGCAGCCCCCTGGTGGGACTAGCGGGGGGGCAGGGCACGAATGAGCAGTTCTTC
CASSPLVGLAGGQGTNEQFF
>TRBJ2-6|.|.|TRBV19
TGTGCCAGTATGAGCCTCTCTGGGGCCAACGTCCTGACTTTC
CASMSLSGANVLTF
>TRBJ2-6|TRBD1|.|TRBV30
TGTGCCTGGATAGACAGGGGCAGCGCCTCTGGGGCCAACGTCCTGACTTTC
CAWIDRGSASGANVLTF